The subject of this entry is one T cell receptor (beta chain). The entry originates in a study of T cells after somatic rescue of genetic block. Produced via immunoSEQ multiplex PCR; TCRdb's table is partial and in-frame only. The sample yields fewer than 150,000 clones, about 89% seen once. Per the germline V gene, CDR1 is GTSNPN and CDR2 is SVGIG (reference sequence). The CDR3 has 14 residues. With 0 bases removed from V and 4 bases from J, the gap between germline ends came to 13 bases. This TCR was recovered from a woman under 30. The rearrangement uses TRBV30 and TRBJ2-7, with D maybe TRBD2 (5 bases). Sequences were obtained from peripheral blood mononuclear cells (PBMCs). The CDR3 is CAWSVGGRGYEQYF. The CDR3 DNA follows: TGTGCCTGGAGTGTAGGAGGCCGTGGGTACGAGCAGTACTTC.